These 9 T cell receptor beta chains share one sample of origin, sequenced in a study of identical twins. MiXCR, applied by TCRdb to the 5' RACE reads, yields one record per CDR3 protein. The table shows 500,000 to 650,000 distinct CDR3 sequences, with around 22% occurring only once. These sequences were also reported in another study, on yellow fever vaccine responses in identical twins.

Specimen: CD4+ T cells sorted from blood. These receptors were collected from a woman aged 18-29 years in good health.

In this sample, this clonotype turned up a few times. The chain uses TRBV6-5 and TRBJ2-7; 10 nucleotides agree with TRBD2. The CDR3 is 16 residues long. Looked up from germline, CDR1 is MNHEY and CDR2 is SVGAGI. J was trimmed by 4 bases and V by 2 bases; bases with no gene match: 8. CDR3 loop: CASSYGSGRARYEQYF. The DNA for the CDR3 is TGTGCCAGCAGTTACGGGAGCGGGAGGGCCCGTTACGAGCAGTACTTC.

This clonotype was counted between two and nine times. The chain has TRBV20-1 and TRBJ2-3; D unclear. The CDR3 contains 14 residues. V was clipped by 2 bases and J by 4 bases, with 13 bases between them. The germline V gene encodes CDR1 DFQATT and CDR2 SNEGSKA (reference sequence). CDR3: CSARLTTGADTQYF. The CDR3, as DNA: TGCAGTGCTAGACTTACTACCGGCGCAGATACGCAGTATTTT.

V and J are TRBV6-5 and TRBJ2-1; perhaps TRBD2 as D (5 bases). Germline V gene lookup returns CDR1 MNHEY and CDR2 SVGAGI. V was shortened by 5 bases and J by 2 bases, with 10 bases between the two germline ends. The CDR3 length is 14 residues. The DNA for the CDR3 is TGTGCCAGCAGTCGACTCGGGGCCTACAATGAGCAGTTCTTC. Its translation: CASSRLGAYNEQFF.

The V and J genes are TRBV6-5 and TRBJ2-3; D is unclear. The germline CDR1 and CDR2 sequences are MNHEY and SVGAGI. V lost 10 bases and J 3 bases, leaving 2 bases between the germline ends. This CDR3 contains 9 residues. The CDR3 DNA reads as TGTGCCAAAACAGATACGCAGTATTTT. Residues: CAKTDTQYF.

This chain connects TRBV12-3 or TRBV12-4 to TRBJ2-7, with 7 bases aligning to TRBD2. CDR3 length: 15 residues. The ends lost 5 bases at V and 0 bases at J; junction bases unmatched: 7. This CDR3 is CASSPQAGSSYEQYF. The DNA for the CDR3 is TGTGCCAGCAGTCCGCAAGCGGGAAGCTCCTACGAGCAGTACTTC.

The chain links TRBV10-2 to TRBJ2-1; D unclear. Between the trimmed V and J ends, which lost 4 bases and 5 bases, there was a span of 6 bases. Germline V gene sequence: CDR1 WSHSY, CDR2 SAAADI. The CDR3 has 12 amino acids. In nucleotides, the CDR3 is TGCGCCAGCAGTGTTGCTGACAATGAGCAGTTCTTC. This translates into CASSVADNEQFF.

This clonotype was recorded a few times. The chain has TRBV12-3 or TRBV12-4 and TRBJ2-4; no firm D call. The V and J ends lost 3 bases and 0 bases respectively, with 12 bases between them. The CDR3 length is 16 residues. The CDR3 coding sequence is TGTGCCAGCAGTTTCACAGTGGGTCCAGCCAAAAACATTCAGTACTTC. Its translation: CASSFTVGPAKNIQYF.

A few counts support this clonotype. The rearrangement joins TRBV7-9 to TRBJ2-4; 7 bases are a match to TRBD1. This CDR3 is 16 amino acids long. Germline CDR1 is SEHNR and CDR2 is FQNEAQ (reference sequence). The J segment lost 2 bases and the V segment lost 5 bases, leaving 9 bases of the junction unmatched. This chain's CDR3 is CASSPYTGDPKNIQYF. The CDR3 region has the DNA TGTGCCAGCAGCCCATATACAGGGGATCCCAAAAACATTCAGTACTTC.

The chain combines TRBV27 with TRBJ2-2, with D perhaps being TRBD1 or TRBD2 (6 bases each). The CDR3 is 14 residues long. The germline V gene has CDR1 MNHEY and CDR2 SMNVEV (reference sequence). Trimming removed 7 bases from V and 3 bases from J, with 12 bases in between. The CDR3 loop reads CASKAGDYTGELFF. The CDR3 DNA is TGTGCCAGCAAGGCAGGGGACTACACCGGGGAGCTGTTTTTT.